The 10 T cell receptor beta chains below all came from one sample that was sequenced in a study of CD8 T cells in ankylosing spondylitis. Study-wide points: Among TCR beta sequences, a motif of eight highly homologous variants appeared characteristic of ankylosing spondylitis blood.

In TCRdb, the 5' RACE reads were re-called with MiXCR into one record per CDR3 protein. The table lists 500,000 to 550,000 distinct CDR3 sequences, 12% of them singletons. The antigens these receptors bind are not known. The sample consisted of blood, either unsorted or a sorted T cell fraction (not recorded which). These receptors were collected from a male donor with ankylosing spondylitis.

CDR3 in DNA: TGTGCCACCCATCAACCTTCTGGAAACACCATATATTTT. Residues: CATHQPSGNTIYF. The chain links TRBV6-1 to TRBJ1-3; D remains ambiguous. The length of the CDR3 is 13 residues. Trimming took off 10 bases at V and 1 base at J, with 11 bases between the two ends. Looked up from germline, CDR1 is MNHNS and CDR2 is SASEGT.

The chain has TRBV27 and TRBJ2-1, with D possibly matching TRBD2 (5 bases). CDR3 length: 13 amino acids. Trimming pared 6 bases from V and 6 bases from J, leaving 12 bases between. Germline CDR1 reads MNHEY; CDR2 reads SMNVEV (reference sequence). The CDR3 reads CASRTTRSNEQFF. CDR3 DNA: TGTGCCAGCAGAACTACTAGGTCCAATGAGCAGTTCTTC.

In this sample, this clonotype turned up a few times. The chain links TRBV27 to TRBJ1-2; TRBD1 matches at 10 bases. The CDR3 consists of 14 residues. Trimming at V came to 6 bases and at J to 5 bases, leaving 6 bases not matched to a gene. The germline CDR1 and CDR2 sequences are MNHEY and SMNVEV (reference sequence). The CDR3 spells CASSRTGGLYGYTF. CDR3 DNA sequence: TGTGCCAGCAGCCGGACAGGGGGTCTTTATGGCTACACCTTC.

The sample holds a few counts of this clonotype. V gene TRBV2 combines with J gene TRBJ2-7; 9 bases fit TRBD1. The CDR3 totals 13 residues. J gave up 5 bases and V 6 bases, and 5 bases lay outside the gene matches. The germline V gene has CDR1 SNHLY and CDR2 FYNNEI. CDR3 coding DNA: TGTGCCAGCAGGATGGGACAGGGCCACGAGCAGTACTTC. It codes for CASRMGQGHEQYF.

The V and J genes are TRBV6-1 and TRBJ1-1; 9 bases fit TRBD1. Per the germline V gene, CDR1 is MNHNS and CDR2 is SASEGT. The CDR3 is 16 residues long. The junction had 9 bases not matched to a gene; V was cut back by 6 bases and J by 1 base. The CDR3 bases are TGTGCCAGCAGACTTCTTCCGGGACAGGGGAACACTGAAGCTTTCTTT. It translates to CASRLLPGQGNTEAFF.

There are many counts of this clonotype. This chain uses TRBV5-1 with TRBJ2-1; 8 bases match TRBD2. CDR1 and CDR2 (germline): SGHRS, YFSETQ. There are 14 residues in the CDR3. V lost 3 bases to trimming and J lost 4 bases; unmatched junction nucleotides: 3. CDR3 protein: CASSSGRVYNEQFF. In DNA form, the CDR3 reads TGCGCCAGCAGCTCCGGGAGGGTTTACAATGAGCAGTTCTTC.

This sequence joins TRBV25-1 and TRBJ1-6; no definite D call. V was clipped by 4 bases and J by 13 bases, with 11 bases between them. Germline assignment: CDR1 MGHDK and CDR2 SYGVNS. The CDR3 runs 12 residues. The CDR3 DNA reads as TGTGCCAGCAGTGGTCCGGCGGCCCCCCTCCACTTT. Protein sequence: CASSGPAAPLHF.

The CDR3 region is CASSSPGQGEEQYF. CDR3 nucleotide sequence: TGTGCCAGCAGCTCTCCGGGACAGGGAGAAGAGCAGTACTTC. V is TRBV5-4 and J is TRBJ2-7; 9 positions agree with TRBD1. After removal of 3 bases from V and 7 bases from J, the junction contained 8 bases not matched to a gene. Germline assignment: CDR1 SGHNT and CDR2 YYREEE (reference sequence). The CDR3 spans 14 residues.

The chain couples TRBV3-1 to TRBJ1-5; D unresolved. V was trimmed by 2 bases and J by 4 bases, leaving 9 bases between them. The CDR3 extends over 14 amino acids. Looked up from germline, CDR1 is LGHDT and CDR2 is YNNKEL (reference sequence). The CDR3 DNA reads TGTGCCAGCAGCCAATCAGACGGTAATCAGCCCCAGCATTTT. This gives the protein CASSQSDGNQPQHF.

The table lists this clonotype with many counts. The chain carries TRBV7-2 and TRBJ2-5; D is unclear. The germline V and J ends were trimmed by 6 bases and 2 bases, with 10 bases remaining between them. CDR3 length: 13 amino acids. Germline V gives CDR1 SGHTA, CDR2 FQGNSA. The CDR3 DNA reads as TGTGCCAGCAGTCTGAGCTTTCAAGAGACCCAGTACTTC. This sequence encodes CASSLSFQETQYF.